These T cell receptor beta chains were read from a single sample in a study of cytomegalovirus exposure and HLA in healthy donors. Only in-frame clones appear in the TCRdb table, and some are missing; sequencing was by immunoSEQ multiplex PCR. This sample's clone table lists about 47,000 clones. The sequenced sample consisted of PBMCs. Source of these receptors: a male donor in good health and CMV-seronegative. The CDR3 runs from the conserved cysteine through the conserved F or W. Fields, in order: J gene, D gene, clone size, V gene, CDR3 protein, CDR3 DNA. A D gene is named only where the DNA matches it firmly. Clone size is not always given. Where it is, it says once, few, many or a class for expanded clones.

TRBJ1-1	TRBD1	-	TRBV7-6	CASSLDRGGAAFF	TGTGCCAGCAGCCTGGACAGGGGCGGCGCAGCTTTCTTT
TRBJ1-2	-	-	TRBV6-5	CASSYLTGGANYGYTF	TGTGCCAGCAGTTACCTGACAGGTGGGGCTAACTATGGCTACACCTTC
TRBJ1-2	-	-	TRBV6-6	CASRTAVGIYGYTF	TGTGCCAGCAGAACCGCCGTCGGGATCTATGGCTACACCTTC
TRBJ1-2	-	-	TRBV18	CASSPPGPNYGYTF	TGTGCCAGCTCACCACCGGGGCCTAACTATGGCTACACCTTC
TRBJ1-6	-	-	TRBV6-5	CASSRQTVSPLHF	TGTGCCAGCAGCCGACAGACGGTCTCACCCCTCCACTTT
TRBJ2-7	-	-	TRBV4-2	CASSHAREEYEQYF	TGTGCCAGCAGCCACGCCAGGGAAGAATACGAGCAGTACTTC
TRBJ1-1	-	-	TRBV9	CASSVGPRNQAFF	TGTGCCAGCAGCGTAGGCCCCAGGAACCAAGCTTTCTTT
TRBJ1-5	TRBD1	medium-sized	TRBV27	CASSPGTAYSNQPQHF	TGTGCCAGCAGTCCGGGGACAGCTTATAGCAATCAGCCCCAGCATTTT
TRBJ1-1	TRBD1	-	TRBV6-5	CASGTADTEAFF	TGTGCCAGCGGGACAGCGGACACTGAAGCTTTCTTT
TRBJ1-2	TRBD1	-	TRBV28	CASSLDGRGRYGYTF	TGTGCCAGCAGTTTAGACGGCAGGGGGCGTTATGGCTACACCTTC
TRBJ1-1	TRBD1	-	TRBV2	CASSDQLGTGDRTFF	TGTGCCAGCAGTGACCAACTCGGGACAGGGGACCGAACTTTCTTT
TRBJ1-1	-	-	TRBV6-5	CASSYSTRGNTEAFF	TGTGCCAGCAGTTACTCGACAAGGGGAAACACTGAAGCTTTCTTT
TRBJ2-7	TRBD1	-	TRBV5-1	CASSLGTGYYEQYF	TGCGCCAGCAGCCTCGGGACAGGATACTACGAGCAGTACTTC
TRBJ2-7	-	-	TRBV11-1	CASSLNRDEQYF	TGTGCCAGCAGCTTGAACAGGGACGAGCAGTACTTC
TRBJ2-2	TRBD1	-	TRBV4-3	CATGTGASGELFF	TGCGCCACCGGGACAGGGGCGTCCGGGGAGCTGTTTTTT
TRBJ1-1	-	medium-sized	TRBV6-6	CASSYAAGQGNTEAFF	TGTGCCAGCAGTTATGCTGCGGGGCAGGGGAACACTGAAGCTTTCTTT
TRBJ2-7	TRBD2	-	TRBV19	CASSIAGGDSYEQYF	TGTGCCAGTAGTATAGCCGGGGGGGACTCCTACGAGCAGTACTTC
TRBJ1-1	TRBD1	-	TRBV6-5	CASSLGQGNTEAFF	TGTGCCAGCAGTCTCGGACAGGGGAACACTGAAGCTTTCTTT
TRBJ2-7	-	-	TRBV30	CAWSGQLNYEQYF	TGTGCCTGGAGCGGACAGCTAAACTACGAGCAGTACTTC
TRBJ1-2	-	-	TRBV2	CASRSGWDGYTF	TGTGCCAGCAGATCAGGCTGGGATGGCTACACCTTC
TRBJ2-5	-	-	TRBV30	CAWSNLRGAKTQYF	TGTGCCTGGAGTAATCTCAGGGGCGCGAAGACCCAGTACTTC
TRBJ2-7	TRBD2	-	TRBV5-6	CASSPLVAGSYEQYF	TGTGCCAGCAGCCCCTTAGTAGCGGGGTCCTACGAGCAGTACTTC
TRBJ1-4	TRBD1	-	TRBV4-1	CASSLKGQGVEKLFF	TGCGCCAGCAGCCTAAAGGGACAGGGGGTAGAAAAACTGTTTTTT
TRBJ2-1	TRBD1	-	TRBV30	CAREQGAGYNEQFF	TGTGCCAGGGAACAGGGGGCGGGTTACAATGAGCAGTTCTTC
TRBJ1-6	TRBD1	-	TRBV30	CAWSRDRSGSYNSPLHF	TGTGCCTGGTCCCGGGACAGGTCGGGCTCCTATAATTCACCCCTCCACTTT
TRBJ1-4	-	-	TRBV4-3	CASSQDLGLGGEKLFF	TGCGCCAGCAGCCAAGACTTGGGTTTAGGAGGTGAAAAACTGTTTTTT
TRBJ2-1	-	-	TRBV6-5	CASSYAAYNEQFF	TGTGCCAGCAGTTACGCGGCCTACAATGAGCAGTTCTTC
TRBJ2-5	-	-	TRBV7-7	CASSLNIVETQYF	TGTGCTAGCAGCTTAAACATCGTCGAGACCCAGTACTTC
TRBJ2-6	-	-	TRBV5-6	CASSFTATGANVLAF	TGTGCCAGCAGCTTTACAGCGACTGGGGCCAACGTCCTGGCTTTC
TRBJ1-4	TRBD1	-	TRBV6-1	CASSAAGTGNEKLFF	TGTGCCAGCAGTGCGGCCGGGACAGGGAATGAAAAACTGTTTTTT
TRBJ1-5	-	-	TRBV6-1	CASSEAGGGVSNQPQHF	TGTGCCAGCAGTGAAGCGGGAGGGGGGGTTAGCAATCAGCCCCAGCATTTT
TRBJ1-1	-	-	TRBV6-6	CASGGNAEAFF	TGTGCCAGCGGGGGGAATGCTGAAGCTTTCTTT
TRBJ2-7	-	-	TRBV7-3	CASSLRESGYEQYF	TGTGCCAGCAGCTTAAGAGAGTCCGGCTACGAGCAGTACTTC
TRBJ1-1	-	-	TRBV7-8	CASSLRHQNTEAFF	TGTGCCAGCAGCTTAAGACACCAGAACACTGAAGCTTTCTTT
TRBJ2-1	-	-	TRBV30	CAWSVGTYNEQFF	TGTGCCTGGAGTGTAGGGACTTACAATGAGCAGTTCTTC
TRBJ1-5	-	-	TRBV29-1	CSVASSNQPQHF	TGCAGCGTTGCTTCCAGCAATCAGCCCCAGCATTTT
TRBJ2-7	-	-	TRBV10-3	CAISEGGRAYEQYF	TGTGCCATCAGTGAGGGGGGCAGGGCCTACGAGCAGTACTTC
TRBJ2-1	-	-	TRBV9	CASSGEGTRGGGWSSYNEQFF	TGTGCCAGCAGCGGGGAAGGGACGAGGGGCGGGGGCTGGAGCTCCTACAATGAGCAGTTCTTC
TRBJ1-1	-	-	TRBV30	CAWSLSGRTEAFF	TGTGCCTGGTCCCTCTCGGGGAGGACTGAAGCTTTCTTT
TRBJ2-2	-	-	TRBV7-8	CASSLGGVYTGELFF	TGTGCCAGCAGCTTAGGCGGGGTCTACACCGGGGAGCTGTTTTTT
TRBJ1-1	TRBD1	-	TRBV6-5	CASSDTGGTEAFF	TGTGCCAGCAGTGACACAGGGGGCACTGAAGCTTTCTTT
TRBJ2-7	TRBD1	-	TRBV19	CASSYLDRDEQYF	TGTGCCAGTAGCTACCTCGACAGGGACGAGCAGTACTTC
TRBJ1-2	-	-	TRBV30	CAWSVDGPRGGYTF	TGTGCCTGGAGTGTAGACGGGCCTAGGGGTGGCTACACCTTC
TRBJ2-5	TRBD1	-	TRBV4-1	CASSQDGGQIQETQYF	TGCGCCAGCAGCCAAGATGGGGGACAGATTCAAGAGACCCAGTACTTC
TRBJ2-6	-	-	TRBV19	CASNGDSQIYFSGANVLTF	TGTGCCAGTAATGGAGACAGTCAGATTTATTTCTCTGGGGCCAACGTCCTGACTTTC
TRBJ1-4	-	-	TRBV9	CASSVGRGTNEKLFF	TGTGCCAGCAGCGTAGGAAGGGGAACTAATGAAAAACTGTTTTTT
TRBJ2-7	TRBD1	-	TRBV10-3	CAIRRDRGIGEQYF	TGTGCCATCAGGCGGGACAGGGGCATAGGCGAGCAGTACTTC
TRBJ2-7	-	medium-sized	TRBV19	CASSKDLKGDYYEQYF	TGTGCCAGTAGTAAGGACCTCAAGGGAGACTACTACGAGCAGTACTTC
TRBJ1-5	TRBD1	-	TRBV19	CASSILGTGNNQPQHF	TGTGCCAGTAGTATCCTCGGGACAGGAAACAATCAGCCCCAGCATTTT
TRBJ2-5	TRBD1	-	TRBV19	CASSMGQGVGTRETQYF	TGTGCCAGTAGTATGGGACAGGGCGTAGGGACTCGAGAGACCCAGTACTTC
TRBJ1-1	TRBD1	-	TRBV19	CASSRPTRDRTLGRLNTEAFF	TGTGCCAGTAGTCGACCGACTCGGGACAGGACCTTGGGGCGCCTGAACACTGAAGCTTTCTTT
TRBJ1-1	-	-	TRBV5-5	CASSRKETGKFKAFF	TGTGCCAGCAGCCGCAAGGAGACAGGTAAGTTTAAAGCTTTCTTT
TRBJ2-7	-	-	TRBV29-1	CSAHQGSSYEQYF	TGCAGCGCGCACCAGGGGAGCTCCTACGAGCAGTACTTC
TRBJ1-2	TRBD1	-	TRBV29-1	CSVASDRGFGYTF	TGCAGCGTTGCCTCCGACAGGGGATTTGGCTACACCTTC